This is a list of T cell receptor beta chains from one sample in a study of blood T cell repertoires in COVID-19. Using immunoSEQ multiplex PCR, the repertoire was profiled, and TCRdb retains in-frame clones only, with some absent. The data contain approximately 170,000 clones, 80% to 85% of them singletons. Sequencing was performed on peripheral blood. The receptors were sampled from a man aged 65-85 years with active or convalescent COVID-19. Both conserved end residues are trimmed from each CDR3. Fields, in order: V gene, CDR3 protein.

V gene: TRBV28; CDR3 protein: ASRGDRGHETQY
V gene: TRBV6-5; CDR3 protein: ASSPPGHRDGYT
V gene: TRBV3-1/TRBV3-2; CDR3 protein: ASSRQGAEYEQY
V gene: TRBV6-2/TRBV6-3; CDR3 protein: ASSYSGLAGVFSGANVLT
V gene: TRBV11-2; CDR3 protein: ASRHGLAGDSAYNEQF
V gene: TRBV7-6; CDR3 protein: ASSPREGQGALQY
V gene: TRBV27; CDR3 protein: ASSLSTGGLGYT
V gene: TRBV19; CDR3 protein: ASSITTGGRYSNQPQH
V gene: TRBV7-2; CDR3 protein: ASSLRTSGLGETQY
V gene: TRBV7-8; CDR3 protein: ASSLGGSVAGEQY
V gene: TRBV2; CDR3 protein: ASSVSSNSPLH
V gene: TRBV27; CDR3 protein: ASSSNNQETQY
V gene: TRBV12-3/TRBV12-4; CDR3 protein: ASKFSGVYEQY
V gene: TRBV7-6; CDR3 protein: ASSLGTPGYSPLH
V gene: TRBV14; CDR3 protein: ASRSQGGHEQY
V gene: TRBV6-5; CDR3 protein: ASSYDGSGNYGYT
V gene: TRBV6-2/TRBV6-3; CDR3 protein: ASSYPTGINEQY
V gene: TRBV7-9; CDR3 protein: ARRTSGTGELF